These 25 T cell receptor beta chains share one sample of origin, sequenced in a study of T-cell memory formation after mild COVID-19. TCRdb reprocessed the 5' RACE reads with MiXCR, giving one entry per CDR3 protein. The sample contains some 100,000 distinct CDR3 sequences, approximately 12% of which appear only once. The sample taken for sequencing was PBMCs or a T cell subset sorted from them (not recorded which). The origin of the receptors is a man aged 18 to 30 who had mild COVID-19 (a few samples of this study predate the infection). Cell type and time point are not known.

The rearrangement uses TRBV6-5 and TRBJ1-5, with D tentatively TRBD1 (6 bases). CDR1 MNHEY and CDR2 SVGAGI come from the germline V gene. Deletions cut 5 bases from V and 0 bases from J, with 17 bases between. This CDR3 has 17 residues. The CDR3 coding sequence is TGTGCCAGCAGTGATAGTAGGACAGTGTATAGCAATCAGCCCCAGCATTTT. This codes for CASSDSRTVYSNQPQHF.

The table lists this clonotype with a few counts. V gene TRBV28 combines with J gene TRBJ2-2; 7 nucleotides agree with TRBD1. Germline V gene lookup returns CDR1 MDHEN and CDR2 SYDVKM. This CDR3 has 13 amino acids. The V and J ends lost 11 bases and 5 bases, in that order; junction bases with no gene match: 8. CDR3 sequence (DNA): TGTGCCTCGAGGGGGCGCGTTACCGGGGAGCTGTTTTTT. This translates into CASRGRVTGELFF.

This rearrangement joins TRBV28 to TRBJ2-6; D is undetermined. V lost 2 bases to trimming and J lost 2 bases, with 10 bases between them. The CDR3 runs 16 residues. Germline V gene sequence: CDR1 MDHEN, CDR2 SYDVKM. The CDR3 nucleotides are TGTGCCAGCAGTTTAGGGTCCCCGGCTGGGGCCAACGTCCTGACTTTC. Residues: CASSLGSPAGANVLTF.

This sequence joins TRBV9 and TRBJ2-7, with TRBD1 as a possible D gene (6 bases). Trimming took 3 bases from V and 3 from J, leaving 13 bases between them. Germline assignment: CDR1 SGDLS and CDR2 YYNGEE. There are 14 residues in the CDR3. The CDR3 sequence is CASSGTEDDYEQYF. DNA for the CDR3: TGTGCCAGCAGCGGGACAGAGGATGACTACGAGCAGTACTTC.

The table lists this clonotype with many counts. Written as DNA, the CDR3 is TGTGCCAGCGAATCGGGTAACGAGCAGTACGTC. It translates to CASESGNEQYV. The chain links TRBV6-2 or TRBV6-3 to TRBJ2-7; D not resolved. The CDR3 has 11 amino acids. V shed 8 bases and J shed 5 bases, with 10 bases lying between them. CDR1 and CDR2 from the germline V gene are MNHEY and SVGEGT.

This clonotype was observed a handful of times. The V gene is TRBV7-2, the J gene TRBJ2-2; D call uncertain. Trimming left V 1 base short and J 0 bases short, with 9 bases between. The CDR3 consists of 16 residues. Germline CDR1 SGHTA, CDR2 FQGNSA. The CDR3 loop is CASSLVVDPNTGELFF. CDR3 DNA: TGTGCCAGCAGCTTAGTTGTAGACCCGAACACCGGGGAGCTGTTTTTT.

This clonotype was counted only a few times. This chain links TRBV5-1 with TRBJ2-2; D possibly corresponds to TRBD1 (6 bases). This CDR3 spans 17 amino acids. Trimming stripped 0 bases from V and 6 bases from J, with 18 bases between. The V gene's germline CDR1 is SGHRS and CDR2 YFSETQ. DNA for the CDR3: TGCGCCAGCAGCTTGGCCGCGGCAGGGGAAAAACCCGGGGAGCTGTTTTTT. Translated: CASSLAAAGEKPGELFF.

The chain couples TRBV6-6 to TRBJ2-7; no definite D call. The germline V gene encodes CDR1 MNHNY and CDR2 SVGAGI (reference sequence). This CDR3 is 13 amino acids long. The germline V and J ends were trimmed by 4 bases and 5 bases, with 12 bases remaining between them. CDR3 amino acids: CASSFGMADEQYV. The CDR3 DNA follows: TGTGCCAGCAGTTTCGGAATGGCGGACGAGCAGTACGTC.

This clonotype has just one count. The chain has TRBV20-1 and TRBJ1-2; possible D gene TRBD1, 5 bases. V was clipped by 8 bases and J by 5 bases, with 18 bases between them. The CDR3 covers 13 residues. From germline, CDR1 is DFQATT and CDR2 SNEGSKA (reference sequence). The CDR3, as DNA: TGCAGTCTCCGTTCGTGGGGCCCTTATGGCTACACCTTC. This encodes CSLRSWGPYGYTF.

This clonotype showed up just a few times. The V and J genes are TRBV4-3 and TRBJ2-7; D gene ambiguous. This CDR3 contains 15 residues. Germline CDR1 and CDR2: LGHNA and YSLEER. The V end was cut by 0 bases, the J end by 0 bases, with 9 bases between. The CDR3 DNA sequence: TGCGCCAGCAGCCAAGATTCAGGCGGCTCCTACGAGCAGTACTTC. Residues: CASSQDSGGSYEQYF.

The gene calls are TRBV3-1 and TRBJ1-2; D possibly corresponds to TRBD1 (6 bases). The CDR3 is made up of 14 amino acids. Germline CDR1 and CDR2: LGHDT and YNNKEL (reference sequence). V lost 7 bases and J lost 5, with 17 bases in between. The CDR3 reads CASTESGTQYGYTF. The CDR3 DNA reads TGTGCCAGCACCGAATCCGGGACACAGTATGGCTACACCTTC.

This clonotype was counted only a few times. The chain couples TRBV29-1 to TRBJ2-7, with D unresolved. Trimming removed 0 bases from V and 3 bases from J, with 3 bases in between. Looked up from germline, CDR1 is SQVTM and CDR2 is ANQGSEA. The CDR3 is 11 residues long. CDR3 in DNA: TGCAGCGTTGAAGAGGACTACGAGCAGTACTTC. As protein: CSVEEDYEQYF.

In its sample, this clonotype was seen a few times. V usage is TRBV4-3 and J usage is TRBJ1-5; no clear D gene. V was cut by 5 bases and J by 5 bases, with 10 bases left in between. The CDR3 sequence is 13 residues long. Germline CDR1 and CDR2: LGHNA and YSLEER. CDR3 DNA sequence: TGCGCCAGCAGCGAACACCTGGATCAGCCCCAGCATTTT. Its translation is CASSEHLDQPQHF.

The chain uses TRBV15 and TRBJ2-1; the match to TRBD2 covers 12 bases. Germline V lookup: CDR1 LNHNV, CDR2 YYDKDF (reference sequence). V shed 8 bases, J shed 3 bases, and the junction held 5 bases outside the gene matches. The CDR3 is 15 residues long. CDR3 sequence (DNA): TGTGCCACCCGACCGACTAGCGGGGGCTACAATGAGCAGTTCTTC. This translates into CATRPTSGGYNEQFF.

This clonotype was counted between two and nine times. The chain links TRBV29-1 to TRBJ2-7; 9 nucleotides align to TRBD1. The CDR3 runs to 19 residues. Germline values: CDR1 SQVTM, CDR2 ANQGSEA. With V trimmed by 1 base and J by 1 base, 17 bases remained unmatched. CDR3 sequence reads: CSVEVWPGQGLGISYEQYF. DNA for the CDR3: TGCAGCGTTGAAGTCTGGCCGGGACAGGGCCTAGGGATTTCCTACGAGCAGTACTTC.

The chain has TRBV7-3 and TRBJ2-7, with 7 bases that match TRBD2. Germline assignment: CDR1 SGHTA and CDR2 FQGTGA. Trimming took 0 bases from V and 5 from J; bases not matched to a gene: 7. The CDR3 is 15 amino acids. The CDR3 DNA follows: TGTGCCAGCAGCTTAACCGGACTAGATCAGCACGAGCAGTACTTC. This sequence encodes CASSLTGLDQHEQYF.

The gene calls are TRBV13 and TRBJ1-6, with D perhaps matching TRBD1 (6 bases). The length of the CDR3 is 16 residues. Germline V lookup: CDR1 PRHDT, CDR2 FYEKMQ (reference sequence). V lost 5 bases and J lost 7, with 18 bases in between. CDR3 region: CASSPQGSRVNSPLHF. As DNA, the CDR3 is TGTGCCAGCAGCCCACAGGGTAGTAGGGTGAATTCACCCCTCCACTTT. The variable domain in full, with the rest retrieved from reference TRBV13 and TRBJ1-6, is AAGVIQSPRHLIKEKRETATLKCYPIPRHDTVYWYQQGPGQDPQFLISFYEKMQSDKGSIPDRFSAQQFSDYHSELNMSSLELGDSALYFCASSPQGSRVNSPLHFGNGTRLTVT.

This clonotype was seen a few times. The chain has TRBV7-9 and TRBJ1-1, with TRBD1 as a possible D gene (6 bases). Germline values: CDR1 SEHNR, CDR2 FQNEAQ (reference sequence). CDR3 length equals 16 residues. Trimming pared 2 bases from V and 1 base from J, leaving 14 bases between. The DNA for the CDR3 is TGTGCCAGCAGCTTATACCCCCAGGGGCGGAACACTGAAGCTTTCTTT. Translating it yields CASSLYPQGRNTEAFF.

This chain connects TRBV7-9 to TRBJ1-1; D might be TRBD1 (5 bases). V lost 5 bases and J 11 bases, leaving 15 bases between the germline ends. From germline, CDR1 is SEHNR and CDR2 FQNEAQ (reference sequence). This CDR3 spans 12 amino acids. The CDR3, as DNA: TGTGCCAGCAGCCCTTGGAGTGCAGGGGCTTTCTTT. Translating it yields CASSPWSAGAFF.

A few counts support this clonotype. This chain links TRBV19 with TRBJ1-5; D not certain. The V and J ends lost 8 bases and 4 bases respectively, with 21 bases between them. The V gene's germline CDR1 is LNHDA and CDR2 SQIVND (reference sequence). This CDR3 comprises 16 residues. CDR3 coding DNA: TGTGCCAGTCAAAACCGGGCCCCCGGTCGAAATCAGCCCCAGCATTTT. This gives the protein CASQNRAPGRNQPQHF.

This clonotype was counted only a few times. This sequence joins TRBV18 and TRBJ2-1, with TRBD1 identical over 8 bases. The CDR3 runs to 15 residues. CDR1 and CDR2 (germline): KGHSH, LQKENI. The V and J ends lost 5 bases and 7 bases, in that order; junction bases with no gene match: 10. CDR3 coding DNA: TGTGCCAGCTCAGACAGGGGCTCCGGGGTTAATGAGCAGTTCTTC. This encodes CASSDRGSGVNEQFF. The whole variable domain, remainder taken from reference TRBV18 and TRBJ2-1, is NAGVMQNPRHLVRRRGQEARLRCSPMKGHSHVYWYRQLPEEGLKFMVYLQKENIIDESGMPKERFSAEFPKEGPSILRIQQVVRGDSAAYFCASSDRGSGVNEQFFGPGTRLTVL.

The chain combines TRBV5-1 with TRBJ1-1; no firm D call. From germline, CDR1 is SGHRS and CDR2 YFSETQ. Trimming removed 4 bases at V and 3 bases at J, with 16 bases between. CDR3 size: 15 residues. CDR3 protein: CASSLKTDMDTEAFF. The CDR3 DNA reads TGCGCCAGCAGCCTCAAGACTGACATGGACACTGAAGCTTTCTTT.

The V call is TRBV27, the J call TRBJ1-1; 9 bases agree with TRBD1. V lost 4 bases and J lost 7; bases outside the gene matches: 10. CDR3 length: 15 residues. Germline CDR1 MNHEY, CDR2 SMNVEV (reference sequence). For the CDR3, the DNA is TGTGCCAGCAGTTGGACCCCGACAGGGGGAGATGAAGCTTTCTTT. It encodes CASSWTPTGGDEAFF.

The sample holds many counts of this clonotype. This chain connects TRBV18 to TRBJ2-1, with D possibly being TRBD2 (5 bases). The V gene's germline CDR1 is KGHSH and CDR2 LQKENI. Trimming shortened V by 0 bases and J by 8 bases, and 14 bases separated the two germline ends. This CDR3 is built from 15 residues. The CDR3 loop is CASSPPPGKNYEQFF. CDR3 DNA sequence: TGTGCCAGCTCACCACCCCCGGGGAAAAACTATGAGCAGTTCTTC.

This clonotype was found many times. The rearrangement joins TRBV7-8 to TRBJ2-7; maybe TRBD1 (5 bases). The V end was cut by 0 bases, the J end by 7 bases, with 10 bases between. The CDR3 consists of 13 residues. The V gene's germline CDR1 is SGHVS and CDR2 FQNEAQ. This CDR3 reads CASSLAAGREQYV. CDR3 DNA: TGTGCCAGCAGCTTAGCGGCAGGGCGGGAGCAGTACGTC.